This TCR beta chain was sequenced for a study of cytomegalovirus exposure and HLA in healthy donors. Study-wide findings and caveats: Whilst most TCR sequences proved rare, a subset of public TCRs occurred across many donors. The authors enumerated around 150 TCR beta chains as linked to cytomegalovirus.

The table came from immunoSEQ multiplex PCR; TCRdb's copy has only in-frame clones and leaves some out. The repertoire holds about 65,000 clones, with 85% to 95% as singletons. Notes on this clone: Its antigen remains unidentified.

V was pared by 3 bases and J by 0 bases, with 4 bases of the junction left unmatched. The CDR3 has 15 residues. Germline values: CDR1 SGHNT, CDR2 YYREEE (reference sequence). The rearrangement uses TRBV5-4 and TRBJ2-5; 8 nucleotides align to TRBD1. The sequence derives from a man aged 18 to 29 in good health and CMV-seropositive. Sequences were obtained from PBMCs. The CDR3 protein is CASSSPDRDQETQYF. The CDR3 coding sequence is TGTGCCAGCAGCTCGCCGGACAGGGACCAAGAGACCCAGTACTTC. Full variable domain (missing parts from reference TRBV5-4 and TRBJ2-5): ETGVTQSPTHLIKTRGQQVTLRCSSQSGHNTVSWYQQALGQGPQFIFQYYREEENGRGNFPPRFSGLQFPNYSSELNVNALELDDSALYLCASSSPDRDQETQYFGPGTRLLVL.